The present T cell receptor (beta chain) was sequenced within a study of blood T cell repertoires in COVID-19. Study details: Donors in the United States, Italy and Spain gave samples during acute or convalescent COVID-19.

This CDR3 is 13 amino acids long. V gave up 3 bases and J gave up 2 bases, with 8 bases separating them. The V gene's germline CDR1 is MNHEY and CDR2 SMNVEV (reference sequence). Here immunoSEQ multiplex PCR was the method, and the copy in TCRdb shows in-frame clones only, minus some. The sample yields some 57,000 clones, roughly 89% seen once. J is TRBJ2-7 and V is TRBV27; tentatively, D is TRBD1 (6 bases). This TCR came from a man aged 60-69 years with active COVID-19. Source material: peripheral blood. The CDR3 bases are TGTGCCAGCAGTTTGAGGGGGACCTACGAGCAGTACTTC. Protein product: CASSLRGTYEQYF.